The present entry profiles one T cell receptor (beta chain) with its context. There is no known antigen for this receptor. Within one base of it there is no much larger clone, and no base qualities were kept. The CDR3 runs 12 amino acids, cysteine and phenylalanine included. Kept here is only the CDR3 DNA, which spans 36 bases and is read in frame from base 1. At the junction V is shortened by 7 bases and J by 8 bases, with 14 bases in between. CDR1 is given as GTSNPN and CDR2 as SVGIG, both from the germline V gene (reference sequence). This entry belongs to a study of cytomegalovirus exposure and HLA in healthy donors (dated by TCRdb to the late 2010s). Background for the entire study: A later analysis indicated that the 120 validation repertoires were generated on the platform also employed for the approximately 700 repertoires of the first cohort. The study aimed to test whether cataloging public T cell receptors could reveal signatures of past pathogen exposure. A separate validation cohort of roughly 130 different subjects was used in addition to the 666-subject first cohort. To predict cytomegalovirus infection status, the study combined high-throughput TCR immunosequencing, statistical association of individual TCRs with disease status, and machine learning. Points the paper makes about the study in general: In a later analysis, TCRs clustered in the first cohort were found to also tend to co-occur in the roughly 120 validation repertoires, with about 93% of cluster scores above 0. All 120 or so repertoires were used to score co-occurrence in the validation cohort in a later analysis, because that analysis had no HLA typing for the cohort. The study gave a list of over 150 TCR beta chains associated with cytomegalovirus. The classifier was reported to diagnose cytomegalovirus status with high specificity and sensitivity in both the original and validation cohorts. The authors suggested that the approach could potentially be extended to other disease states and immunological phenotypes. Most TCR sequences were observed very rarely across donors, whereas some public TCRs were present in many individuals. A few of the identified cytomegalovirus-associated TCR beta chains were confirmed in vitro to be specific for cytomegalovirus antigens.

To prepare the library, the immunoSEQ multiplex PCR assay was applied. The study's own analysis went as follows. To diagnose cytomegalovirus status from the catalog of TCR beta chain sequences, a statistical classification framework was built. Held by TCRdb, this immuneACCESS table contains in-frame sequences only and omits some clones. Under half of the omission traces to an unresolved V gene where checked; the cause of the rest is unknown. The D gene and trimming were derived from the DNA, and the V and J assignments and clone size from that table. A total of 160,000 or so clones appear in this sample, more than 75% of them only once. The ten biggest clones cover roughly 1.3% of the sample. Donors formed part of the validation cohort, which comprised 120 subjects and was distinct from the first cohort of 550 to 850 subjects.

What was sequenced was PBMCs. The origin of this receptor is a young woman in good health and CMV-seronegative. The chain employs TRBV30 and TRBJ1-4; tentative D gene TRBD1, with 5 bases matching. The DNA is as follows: TGTGCCTTACGCGGGGCCTGGGAAAAACTGTTTTTT. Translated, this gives CALRGAWEKLFF.